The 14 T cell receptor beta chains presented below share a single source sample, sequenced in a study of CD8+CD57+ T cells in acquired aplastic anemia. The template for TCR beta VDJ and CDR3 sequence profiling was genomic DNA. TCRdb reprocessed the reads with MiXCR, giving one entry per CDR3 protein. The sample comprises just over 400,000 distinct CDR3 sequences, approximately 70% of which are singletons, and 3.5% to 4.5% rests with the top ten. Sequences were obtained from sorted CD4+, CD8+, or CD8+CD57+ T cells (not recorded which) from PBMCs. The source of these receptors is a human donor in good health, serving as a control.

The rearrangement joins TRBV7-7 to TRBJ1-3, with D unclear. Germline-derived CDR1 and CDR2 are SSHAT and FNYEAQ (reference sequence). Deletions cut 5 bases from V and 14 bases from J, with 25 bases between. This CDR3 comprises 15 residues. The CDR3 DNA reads TGTGCCAGCAGCACGTACAACGACGACGAACAGTCCTTATATTTT. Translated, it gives CASSTYNDDEQSLYF.

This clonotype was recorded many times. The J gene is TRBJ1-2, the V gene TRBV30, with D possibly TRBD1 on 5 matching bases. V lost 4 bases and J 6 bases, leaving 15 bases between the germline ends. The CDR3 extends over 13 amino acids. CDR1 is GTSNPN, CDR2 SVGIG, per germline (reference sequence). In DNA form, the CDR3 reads TGTGCCTGGAATCGGGGGTCTAAGGATGGCTACACCTTC. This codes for CAWNRGSKDGYTF.

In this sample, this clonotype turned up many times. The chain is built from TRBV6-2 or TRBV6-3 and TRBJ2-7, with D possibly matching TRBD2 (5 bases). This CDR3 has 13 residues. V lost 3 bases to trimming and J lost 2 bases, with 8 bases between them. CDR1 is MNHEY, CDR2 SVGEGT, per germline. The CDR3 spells CASSYQRTYEQYF. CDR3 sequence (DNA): TGTGCCAGCAGTTATCAGCGGACCTACGAGCAGTACTTC.

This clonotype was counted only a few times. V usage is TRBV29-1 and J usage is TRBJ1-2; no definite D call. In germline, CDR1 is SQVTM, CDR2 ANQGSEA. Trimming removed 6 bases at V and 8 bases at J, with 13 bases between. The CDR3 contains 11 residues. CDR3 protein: CSVDHRRGYTF. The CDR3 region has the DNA TGCAGCGTGGATCACCGACGGGGCTACACCTTC.

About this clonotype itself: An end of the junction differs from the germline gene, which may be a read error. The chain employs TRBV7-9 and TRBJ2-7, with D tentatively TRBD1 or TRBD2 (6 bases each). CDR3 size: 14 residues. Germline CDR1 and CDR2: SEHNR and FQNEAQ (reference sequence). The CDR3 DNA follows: TGTGCCGGCACAAGAGAGGGGGACTCCTCCCCCCAGCACTTC. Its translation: CAGTREGDSSPQHF. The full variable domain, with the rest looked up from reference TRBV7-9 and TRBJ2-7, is DTGVSQNPRHKITKRGQNVTFRCDPISEHNRLYWYRQTLGQGPEFLTYFQNEAQLEKSRLLSDRFSAERPKGSFSTLEIQRTEQGDSAMYLCAGTREGDSSPQHFGPGTRLTVT.

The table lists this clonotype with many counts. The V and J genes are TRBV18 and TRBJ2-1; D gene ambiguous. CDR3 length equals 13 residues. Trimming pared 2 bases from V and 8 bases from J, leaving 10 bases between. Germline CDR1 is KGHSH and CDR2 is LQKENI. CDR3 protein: CASSPNGPDEQFF. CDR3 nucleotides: TGTGCCAGCTCACCAAACGGACCCGATGAGCAGTTCTTC.

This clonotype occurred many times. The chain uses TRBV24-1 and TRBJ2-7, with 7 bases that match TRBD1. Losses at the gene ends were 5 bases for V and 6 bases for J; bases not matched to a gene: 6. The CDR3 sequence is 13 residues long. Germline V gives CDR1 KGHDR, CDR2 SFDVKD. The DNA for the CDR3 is TGTGCCACCAGTGCAGGGGGATCGGCCGAGCAGTACTTC. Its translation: CATSAGGSAEQYF.

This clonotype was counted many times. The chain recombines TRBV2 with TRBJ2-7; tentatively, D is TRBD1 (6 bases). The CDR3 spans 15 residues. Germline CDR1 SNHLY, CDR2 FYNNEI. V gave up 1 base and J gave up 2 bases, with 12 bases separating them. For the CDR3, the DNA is TGTGCCAGCAGTGAAGTGGGGGCAGGACCCTACGAGCAGTACTTC. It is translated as CASSEVGAGPYEQYF.

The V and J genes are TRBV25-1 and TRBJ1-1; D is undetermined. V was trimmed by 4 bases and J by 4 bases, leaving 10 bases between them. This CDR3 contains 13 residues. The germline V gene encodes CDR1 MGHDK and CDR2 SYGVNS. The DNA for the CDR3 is TGTGCCAGCAGTGTAGGGATCGGCACTGAAGCTTTCTTT. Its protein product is CASSVGIGTEAFF.

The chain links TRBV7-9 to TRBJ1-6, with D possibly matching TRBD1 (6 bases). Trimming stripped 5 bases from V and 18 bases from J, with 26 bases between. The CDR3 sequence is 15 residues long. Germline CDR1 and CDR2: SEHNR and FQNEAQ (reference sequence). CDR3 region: CASSDVQGGLGGYHF. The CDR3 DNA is TGTGCCAGCAGCGACGTACAGGGAGGCCTCGGTGGCTACCACTTT.

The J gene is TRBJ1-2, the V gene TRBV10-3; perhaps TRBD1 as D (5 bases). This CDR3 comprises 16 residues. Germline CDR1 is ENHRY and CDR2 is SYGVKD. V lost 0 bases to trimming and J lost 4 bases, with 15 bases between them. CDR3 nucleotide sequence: TGTGCCATCAGTGAGTCGACGGGTGGGGCTTCCTATGGCTACACCTTC. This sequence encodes CAISESTGGASYGYTF.

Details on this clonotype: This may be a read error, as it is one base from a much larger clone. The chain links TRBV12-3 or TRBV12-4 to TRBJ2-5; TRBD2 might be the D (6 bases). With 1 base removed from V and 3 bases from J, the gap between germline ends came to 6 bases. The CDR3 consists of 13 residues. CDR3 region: CASSLGGEETQYF. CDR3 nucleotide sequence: TGTGCCAGCAGTTTAGGGGGGGAAGAGACCCAGTACTTC.

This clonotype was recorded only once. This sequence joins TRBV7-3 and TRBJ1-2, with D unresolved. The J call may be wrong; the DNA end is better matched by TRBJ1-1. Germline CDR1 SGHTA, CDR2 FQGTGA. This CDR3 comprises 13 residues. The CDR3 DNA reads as TGTGCCAGCAGCGCCCGGGCGACCACTGAAGCTTTCTTT. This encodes CASSARATTEAFF.

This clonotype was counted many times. The CDR3 DNA is TGTGCCAGCAGCTTTGGGACCACTAGCAATCAGCCCCAGCATTTT. Translation: CASSFGTTSNQPQHF. The chain has TRBV13 and TRBJ1-5; a possible D gene is TRBD1 (5 bases). The CDR3 length is 15 residues. Trimming pared 3 bases from V and 0 bases from J, leaving 9 bases between. The germline V gene encodes CDR1 PRHDT and CDR2 FYEKMQ (reference sequence).